Listed here is a single T cell receptor (beta chain). The target of this receptor is not known. No per-base quality is available; no much larger clone lies one base away. A patient counted as having stable Graves' hyperthyroidism if no progression to ophthalmopathy occurred over 18 months of follow-up. The hyperthyroidism patients were between 18 and 65 years old and newly diagnosed, with a disease duration of less than 2 months. The study excluded patients with uncontrolled infections, other autoimmune diseases, pregnancy or lactation. Diagnoses were based on clinical symptoms, serum thyroxine and TRAb, thyroid ultrasound and orbital computed tomography. PBMCs were isolated from approximately 10 ml of fresh peripheral blood by Ficoll-Paque density gradient centrifugation. Total RNA was extracted with Trizol reagent, and quality was checked on an Agilent 2100 Bioanalyzer. TCR beta CDR3 regions were amplified from RNA transcripts. A first-round RT-PCR of the TCR CDR3 used the HTBI primer set with the Qiagen OneStep RT-PCR kit. Libraries were constructed in a second round of multiplex PCR, after which size selection and purification were carried out. The libraries were sequenced on an Illumina HiSeq2000 using paired-end 100 bp reads. Per the source publication's procedure: SOAPnuke was used to process the raw data, removing reads that contained adapters or uncalled bases, had a mean Phred below 15, or lacked an exact match to the constant primer or identifier. High-quality paired reads were merged using COPE v1.2.5, and each unique nucleotide sequence was defined as a clonotype. MiTCR v1.1 was used to align clonotypes to the IMGT TRBV, TRBD and TRBJ reference segments. Analysis was restricted to V-J combinations with a frequency above 0.0001, which covered roughly 99% of repertoires. The TCS score was defined as the ratio of F50 (clonal expansion) to E x V (chaos), calculated using BLOSUM62-based TCRdist between CDR3 peptides within each V-J. Welch's t-statistics and random forest reduced around 510 V-J features to roughly 13, which were used in a naive Bayes classifier (R e1071). TCRdb's own reprocessing of the public reads used fastp at Q25 and MiXCR and kept productive beta chains. One record per CDR3 amino acid sequence lists the most common genes and DNA. TCRdb's processing, not the authors' own work, is the source of the V and J calls. The sample data list 500,000 to 600,000 distinct CDR3 sequences, and 16% of these were observed just once. More than 15% of the sample is taken by the ten largest.

These data come from a study of T cells in Graves' hyperthyroidism and ophthalmopathy (dated by TCRdb to between 2018 and 2021). A note on the overall study: Peripheral blood was sampled at the time of initial diagnosis, prior to any treatment. TCR V-J signatures able to tell the groups apart were searched for in a discovery cohort of approximately 95 patients, of whom over 40 had Graves' ophthalmopathy and roughly 59 had stable Graves' hyperthyroidism. An independent validation cohort of 18 to 20 hyperthyroidism patients and 15 or so patients who later progressed to ophthalmopathy tested prospective prediction of ophthalmopathy. For training and testing, the 110 or so patients in the discovery cohort were randomly divided in a 7:3 ratio. In about 6 Graves' hyperthyroidism patients, the study also compared T-cell repertoires from thyroid tissue with T-cell repertoires from blood. Once sampling was done, hyperthyroidism patients were given methimazole at a starting dose of 30 mg daily, whereas ophthalmopathy patients were given high-dose intravenous methylprednisolone. According to the paper, TCR Vbeta CDR3 sequencing was carried out on more than 120 peripheral blood samples, which came from some 41 ophthalmopathy, around 74 hyperthyroidism and 17 progressor patients. General study outcomes and caveats: In validation, the model predicted progression to ophthalmopathy a median of about 6.8 months before onset, with about 64% sensitivity and 72.22% specificity. Most expanded thyroid clonotypes (frequency above 0.001) were also found in blood, which suggests that blood repertoires may mirror thyroid immune responses. No statistical method was used to set the sample size in advance, and investigators knew the group allocation. In cross-validation, a model built on a 13 V-J signature told ophthalmopathy apart from stable hyperthyroidism with 85% to 90% sensitivity and roughly 81% specificity, and in testing the same model reached 80%/75%.

After removal of 3 bases from V and 7 bases from J, the junction retains 13 bases not matched to a gene. The CDR3, cysteine through phenylalanine, is 16 amino acids long. The only DNA kept is the CDR3, 48 bases in frame from the first base. The germline V gene provides CDR1 SGDLS and CDR2 YYNGEE. The source of this sequence is a woman between 18 and 30 years old with Graves' hyperthyroidism. This chain is built from TRBV9 and TRBJ2-7; 10 of the junction bases match TRBD2. The specimen sequenced was blood. The DNA is TGTGCCAGCAGCGAGAGTTCGAGCGGGGGGGTCGGGGAGCAGTACTTC. This sequence encodes CASSESSSGGVGEQYF.